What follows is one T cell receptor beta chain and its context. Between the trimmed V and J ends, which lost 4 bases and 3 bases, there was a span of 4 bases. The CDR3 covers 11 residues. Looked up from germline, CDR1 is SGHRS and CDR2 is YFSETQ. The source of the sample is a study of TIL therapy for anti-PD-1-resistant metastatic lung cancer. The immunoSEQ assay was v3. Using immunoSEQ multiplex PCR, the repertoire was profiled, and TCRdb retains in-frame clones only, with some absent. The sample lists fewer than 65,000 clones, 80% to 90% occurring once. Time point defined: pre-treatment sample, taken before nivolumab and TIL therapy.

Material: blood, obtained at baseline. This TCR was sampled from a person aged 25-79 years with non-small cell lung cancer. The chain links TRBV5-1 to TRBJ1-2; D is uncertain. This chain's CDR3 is CASSGDYGYTF. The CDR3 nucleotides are TGCGCCAGCAGCGGGGACTATGGCTACACCTTC.